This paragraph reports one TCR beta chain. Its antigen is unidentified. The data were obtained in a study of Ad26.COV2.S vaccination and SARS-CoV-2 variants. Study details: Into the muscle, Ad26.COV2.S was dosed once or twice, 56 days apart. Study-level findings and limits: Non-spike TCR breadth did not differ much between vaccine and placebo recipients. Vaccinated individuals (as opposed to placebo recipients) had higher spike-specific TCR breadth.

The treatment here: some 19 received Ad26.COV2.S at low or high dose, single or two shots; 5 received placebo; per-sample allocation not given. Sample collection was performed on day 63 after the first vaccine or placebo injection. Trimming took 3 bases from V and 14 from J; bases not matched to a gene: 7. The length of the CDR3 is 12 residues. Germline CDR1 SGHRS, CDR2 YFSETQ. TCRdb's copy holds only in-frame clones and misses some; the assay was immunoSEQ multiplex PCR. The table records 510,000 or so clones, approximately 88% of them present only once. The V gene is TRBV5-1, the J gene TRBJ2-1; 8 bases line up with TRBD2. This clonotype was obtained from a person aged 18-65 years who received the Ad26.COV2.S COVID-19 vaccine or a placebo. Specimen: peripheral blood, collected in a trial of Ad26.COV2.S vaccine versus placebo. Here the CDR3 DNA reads TGCGCCAGCAGCTCCGGTGGGACTAGAGAGTTCTTC. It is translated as CASSSGGTREFF.